Sequencing of this TCR beta chain was carried out in a study of T-cell memory formation after mild COVID-19. There are 13 residues in the CDR3. CDR1 DFQATT and CDR2 SNEGSKA come from the germline V gene (reference sequence). V shed 0 bases, J shed 7 bases, and the junction held 2 bases outside the gene matches. Turning to this clonotype: Its antigen remains unknown.

TCRdb used MiXCR to reprocess the 5' RACE reads, holding one entry per CDR3 protein. The repertoire holds about 210,000 distinct CDR3 sequences, with around 30% as singletons. Overall study results and limits: Clones which contracted sat mainly in CM and EM if CD4+, and in EMRA if CD8+.

The source is an adult woman who had mild COVID-19 (a few samples of this study predate the infection). Cell type and time point are not known. The chain carries TRBV20-1 and TRBJ2-2; 7 nucleotides agree with TRBD1. The sequencing sample was made of PBMCs or a T cell subset sorted from them (not recorded which). In nucleotides, the CDR3 is TGCAGTGCTAGAGATCAGGGGGACGGGGAGCTGTTTTTT. Translation: CSARDQGDGELFF.